This T cell receptor beta chain was documented in a study of cytomegalovirus exposure and HLA in healthy donors. Study-level points and caveats: A later analysis linked some 17,000 TCR beta sequences to HLA alleles at 0.05 false discovery rate.

About this clone: Its antigen is unknown.

V lost 0 bases to trimming and J lost 5 bases; unmatched junction nucleotides: 11. This CDR3 region has 17 residues. CDR1 is SGHRS and CDR2 is YFSETQ in the germline V gene. PCR amplification relied on 60 Vbeta primers (plus 13 Jbeta primers). The table came from immunoSEQ multiplex PCR; TCRdb's copy has only in-frame clones and leaves some out. The sample table sets out about 120,000 clones. V gene TRBV5-1 combines with J gene TRBJ2-5, with 9 bases fitting TRBD2. The sample comprised PBMCs. The TCR originated in a young man in good health and CMV-seronegative. This CDR3 is CASSLAFAGGPTETQYF. CDR3 coding DNA: TGCGCCAGCAGCTTGGCCTTTGCGGGGGGGCCCACGGAGACCCAGTACTTC.